This TCR beta chain came from a study of early T cells in non-severe SARS-CoV-2 infection. On the study more broadly: Unsorted whole-blood RNA was sequenced in bulk, leaving chains unpaired.

Notes on this clonotype: Its antigen remains unidentified.

General observations from the study: There was a bias toward anti-spike CD8 responses in VDJdb matching, which missed private and CD4 specificities.

In the library, individual cDNA molecules carried attached unique molecular identifiers. A single record per CDR3 protein comes from TCRdb applying MiXCR to the 5' RACE reads. The table includes about 130,000 distinct CDR3 sequences, under 15% detected once. The V gene end was trimmed by 4 bases and the J gene end by 7 bases; junction bases not matched to a gene: 9. The CDR3 totals 14 residues. Sequenced input: whole blood. This sequence joins TRBV12-3 or TRBV12-4 and TRBJ1-2; 7 positions agree with TRBD1. The source of this sequence is an adult who was a healthcare worker with PCR-confirmed SARS-CoV-2 infection or an uninfected control (not recorded which). CDR3 DNA sequence: TGTGCCAGCAGTTACGGGACAGACACCGCTGGCTACACCTTC. It yields the protein CASSYGTDTAGYTF.